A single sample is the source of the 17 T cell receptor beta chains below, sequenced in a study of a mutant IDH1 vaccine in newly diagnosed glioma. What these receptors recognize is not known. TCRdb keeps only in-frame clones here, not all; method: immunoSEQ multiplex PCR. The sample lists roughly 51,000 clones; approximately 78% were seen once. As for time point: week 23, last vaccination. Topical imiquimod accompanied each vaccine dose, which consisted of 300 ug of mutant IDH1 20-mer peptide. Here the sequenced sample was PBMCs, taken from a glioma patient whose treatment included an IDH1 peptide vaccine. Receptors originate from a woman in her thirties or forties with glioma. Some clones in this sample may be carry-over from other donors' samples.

DNA of the CDR3: TGCGCCAGCAGCCCCCGGGACGGGAACACTGAAGCTTTCTTT. Its translation: CASSPRDGNTEAFF. The V and J genes are TRBV4-1 and TRBJ1-1; maybe TRBD1 (5 bases). Germline V gives CDR1 MGHRA, CDR2 YSYEKL. V lost 4 bases and J 1 base, leaving 10 bases between the germline ends. The CDR3 is 14 residues long.

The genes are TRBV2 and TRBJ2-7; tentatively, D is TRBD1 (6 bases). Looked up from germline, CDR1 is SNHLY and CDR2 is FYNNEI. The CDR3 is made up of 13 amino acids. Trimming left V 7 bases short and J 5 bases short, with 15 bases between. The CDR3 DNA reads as TGTGCCAGCACAGGGGTAGGGAAAAACGAGCAGTACTTC. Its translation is CASTGVGKNEQYF.

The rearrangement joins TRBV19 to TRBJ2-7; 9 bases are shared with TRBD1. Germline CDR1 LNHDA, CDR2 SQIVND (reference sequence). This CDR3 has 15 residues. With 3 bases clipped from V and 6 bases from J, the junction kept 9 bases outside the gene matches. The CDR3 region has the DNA TGTGCCAGTAGTATGGCCGGGACAGGGTTCGGCGAGCAGTACTTC. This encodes CASSMAGTGFGEQYF.

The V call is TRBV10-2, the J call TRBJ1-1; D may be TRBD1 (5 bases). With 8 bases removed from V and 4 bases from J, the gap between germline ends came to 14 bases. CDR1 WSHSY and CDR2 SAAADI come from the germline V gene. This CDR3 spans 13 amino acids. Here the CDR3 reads CASGPGGGTEAFF. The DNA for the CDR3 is TGCGCCAGCGGCCCCGGGGGGGGCACTGAAGCTTTCTTT.

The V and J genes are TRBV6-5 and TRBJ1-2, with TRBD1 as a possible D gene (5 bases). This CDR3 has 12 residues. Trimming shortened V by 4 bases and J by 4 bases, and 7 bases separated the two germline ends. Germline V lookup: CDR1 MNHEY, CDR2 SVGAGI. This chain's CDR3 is CASSLGPYGYTF. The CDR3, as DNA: TGTGCCAGCAGTTTGGGACCCTATGGCTACACCTTC.

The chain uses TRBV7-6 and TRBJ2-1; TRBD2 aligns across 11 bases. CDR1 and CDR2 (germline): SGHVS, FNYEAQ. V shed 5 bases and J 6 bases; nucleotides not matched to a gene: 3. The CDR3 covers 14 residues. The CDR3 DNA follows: TGTGCCAGCAGCATTAGCGGGGGGGCCAATGAGCAGTTCTTC. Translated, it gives CASSISGGANEQFF.

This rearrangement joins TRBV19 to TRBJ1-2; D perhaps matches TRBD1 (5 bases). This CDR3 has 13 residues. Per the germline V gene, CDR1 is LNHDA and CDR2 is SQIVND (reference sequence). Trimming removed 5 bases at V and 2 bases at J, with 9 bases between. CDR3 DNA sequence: TGTGCCAGTAGTCTTAAGGGGAACTATGGCTACACCTTC. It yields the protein CASSLKGNYGYTF.

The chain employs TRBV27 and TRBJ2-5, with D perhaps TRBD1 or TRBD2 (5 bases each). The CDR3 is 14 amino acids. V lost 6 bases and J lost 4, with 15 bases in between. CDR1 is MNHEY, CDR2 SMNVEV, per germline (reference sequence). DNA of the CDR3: TGTGCCAGCAGAGAGGGACCCTTCGGAGAGACCCAGTACTTC. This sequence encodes CASREGPFGETQYF.

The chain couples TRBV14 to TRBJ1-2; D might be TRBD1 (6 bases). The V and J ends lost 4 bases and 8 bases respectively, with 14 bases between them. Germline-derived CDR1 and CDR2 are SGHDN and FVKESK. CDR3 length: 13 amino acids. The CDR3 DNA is TGTGCCAGCAGCCCAGGACAGTATCAAGGCTACACCTTC. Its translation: CASSPGQYQGYTF.

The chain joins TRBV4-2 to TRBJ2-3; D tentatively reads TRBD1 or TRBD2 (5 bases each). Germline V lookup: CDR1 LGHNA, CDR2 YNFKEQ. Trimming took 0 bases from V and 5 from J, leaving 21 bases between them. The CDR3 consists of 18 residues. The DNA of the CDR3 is TGTGCCAGCAGCCAAGATTCAACCTCCGGGGATAGGGGAGATACGCAGTATTTT. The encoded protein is CASSQDSTSGDRGDTQYF.

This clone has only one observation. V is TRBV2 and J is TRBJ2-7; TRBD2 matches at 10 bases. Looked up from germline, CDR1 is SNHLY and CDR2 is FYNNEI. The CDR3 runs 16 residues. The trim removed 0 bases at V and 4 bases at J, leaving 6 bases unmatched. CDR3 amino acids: CASSEAASGGDYEQYF. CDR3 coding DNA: TGTGCCAGCAGTGAAGCCGCTAGCGGGGGAGATTACGAGCAGTACTTC.

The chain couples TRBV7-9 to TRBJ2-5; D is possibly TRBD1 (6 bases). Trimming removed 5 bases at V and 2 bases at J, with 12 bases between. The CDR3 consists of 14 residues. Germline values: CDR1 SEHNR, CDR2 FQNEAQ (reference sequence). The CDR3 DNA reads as TGTGCCAGCAGCCGCGGACAGACACAAGAGACCCAGTACTTC. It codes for CASSRGQTQETQYF.

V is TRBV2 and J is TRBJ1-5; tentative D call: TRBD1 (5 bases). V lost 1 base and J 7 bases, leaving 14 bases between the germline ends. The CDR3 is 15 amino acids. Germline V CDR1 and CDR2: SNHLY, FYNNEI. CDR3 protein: CASSEGGLGGQPQHF. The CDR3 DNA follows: TGTGCCAGCAGTGAAGGGGGGTTAGGAGGACAGCCCCAGCATTTT.

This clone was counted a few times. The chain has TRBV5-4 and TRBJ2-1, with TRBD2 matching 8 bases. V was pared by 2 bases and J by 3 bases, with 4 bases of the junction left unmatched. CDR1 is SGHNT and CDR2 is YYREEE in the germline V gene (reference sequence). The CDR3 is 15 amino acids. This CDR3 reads CASSFSGGNYNEQFF. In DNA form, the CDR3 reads TGTGCCAGCAGCTTCAGCGGGGGAAACTACAATGAGCAGTTCTTC.

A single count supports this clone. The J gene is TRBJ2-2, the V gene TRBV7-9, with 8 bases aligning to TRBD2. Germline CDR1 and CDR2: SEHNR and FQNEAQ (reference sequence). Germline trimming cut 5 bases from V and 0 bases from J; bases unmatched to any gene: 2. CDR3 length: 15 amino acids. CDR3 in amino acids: CASSPSGSNTGELFF. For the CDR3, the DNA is TGTGCCAGCAGCCCTAGCGGGTCGAACACCGGGGAGCTGTTTTTT.

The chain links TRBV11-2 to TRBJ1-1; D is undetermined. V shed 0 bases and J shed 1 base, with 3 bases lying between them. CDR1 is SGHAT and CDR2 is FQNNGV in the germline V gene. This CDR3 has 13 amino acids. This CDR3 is CASSLDPNTEAFF. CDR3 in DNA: TGTGCCAGCAGCTTAGACCCGAACACTGAAGCTTTCTTT.

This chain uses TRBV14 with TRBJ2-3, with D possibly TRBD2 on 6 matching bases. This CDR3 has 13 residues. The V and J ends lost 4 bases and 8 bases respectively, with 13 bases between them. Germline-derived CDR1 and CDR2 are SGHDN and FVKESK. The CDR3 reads CASSPRVGGTQYF. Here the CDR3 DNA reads TGTGCCAGCAGCCCCCGCGTGGGGGGTACGCAGTATTTT.